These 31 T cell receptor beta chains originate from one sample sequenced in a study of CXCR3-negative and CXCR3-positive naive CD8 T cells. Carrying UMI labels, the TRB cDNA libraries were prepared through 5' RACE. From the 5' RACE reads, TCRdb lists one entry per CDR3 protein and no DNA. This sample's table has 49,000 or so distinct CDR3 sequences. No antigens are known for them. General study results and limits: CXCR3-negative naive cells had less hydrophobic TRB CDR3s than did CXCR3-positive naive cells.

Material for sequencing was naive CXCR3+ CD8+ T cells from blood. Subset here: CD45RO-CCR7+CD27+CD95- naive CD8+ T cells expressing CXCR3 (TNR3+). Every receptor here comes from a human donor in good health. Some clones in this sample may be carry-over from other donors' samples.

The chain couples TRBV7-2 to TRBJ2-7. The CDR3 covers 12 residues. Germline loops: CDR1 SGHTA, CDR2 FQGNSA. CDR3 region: CASTGESYEQYF. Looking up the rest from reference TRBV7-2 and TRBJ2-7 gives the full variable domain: GAGVSQSPSNKVTEKGKDVELRCDPISGHTALYWYRQSLGQGLEFLIYFQGNSAPDKSGLPSDRFSAERTGGSVSTLTIQRTQQEDSAVYLCASTGESYEQYFGPGTRLTVT.

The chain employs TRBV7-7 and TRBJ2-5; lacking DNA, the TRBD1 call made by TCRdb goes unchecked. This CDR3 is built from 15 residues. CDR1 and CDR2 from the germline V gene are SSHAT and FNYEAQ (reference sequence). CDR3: CASSLAPGESETQYF.

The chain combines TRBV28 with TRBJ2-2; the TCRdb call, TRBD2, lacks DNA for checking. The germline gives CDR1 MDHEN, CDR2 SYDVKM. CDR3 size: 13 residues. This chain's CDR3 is CASSPEVAGELFF. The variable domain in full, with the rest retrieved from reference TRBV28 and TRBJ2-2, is DVKVTQSSRYLVKRTGEKVFLECVQDMDHENMFWYRQDPGLGLRLIYFSYDVKMKEKGDIPEGYSVSREKKERFSLILESASTNQTSMYLCASSPEVAGELFFGEGSRLTVL.

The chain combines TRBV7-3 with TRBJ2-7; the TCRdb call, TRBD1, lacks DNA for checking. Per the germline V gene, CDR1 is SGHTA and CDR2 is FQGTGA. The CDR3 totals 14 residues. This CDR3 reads CASSYGPGVGEQYF. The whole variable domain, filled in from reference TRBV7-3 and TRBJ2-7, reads GAGVSQTPSNKVTEKGKYVELRCDPISGHTALYWYRQSLGQGPEFLIYFQGTGAADDSGLPNDRFFAVRPEGSVSTLKIQRTERGDSAVYLCASSYGPGVGEQYFGPGTRLTVT.

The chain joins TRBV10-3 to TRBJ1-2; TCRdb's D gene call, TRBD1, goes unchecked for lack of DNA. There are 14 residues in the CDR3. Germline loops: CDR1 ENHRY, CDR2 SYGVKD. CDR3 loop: CAISLDRFDYGYTF.

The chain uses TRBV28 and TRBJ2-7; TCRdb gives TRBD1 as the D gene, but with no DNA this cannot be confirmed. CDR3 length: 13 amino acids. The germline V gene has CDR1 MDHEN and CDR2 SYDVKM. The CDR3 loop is CASSRPGNYEQYF.

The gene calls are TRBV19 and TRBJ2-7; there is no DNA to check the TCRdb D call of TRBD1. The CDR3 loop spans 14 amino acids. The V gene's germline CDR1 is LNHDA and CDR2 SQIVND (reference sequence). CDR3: CASSIGAGPYEQYF.

This CDR3 is CASSIGQPNNEQFF. This chain uses TRBV19 with TRBJ2-1. The germline V gene has CDR1 LNHDA and CDR2 SQIVND (reference sequence). This CDR3 has 14 amino acids.

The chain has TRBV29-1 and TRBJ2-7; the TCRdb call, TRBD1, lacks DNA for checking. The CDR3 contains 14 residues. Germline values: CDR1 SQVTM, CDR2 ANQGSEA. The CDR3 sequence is CSVEGSGGVYEQYF.

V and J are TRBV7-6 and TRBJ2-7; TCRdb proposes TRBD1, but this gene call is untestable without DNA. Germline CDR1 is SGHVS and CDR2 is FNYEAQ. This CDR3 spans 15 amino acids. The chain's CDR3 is CASSGVGGGKDEQYF.

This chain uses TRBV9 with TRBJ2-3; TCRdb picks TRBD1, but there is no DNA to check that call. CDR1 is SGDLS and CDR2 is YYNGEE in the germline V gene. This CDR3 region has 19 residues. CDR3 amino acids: CASSDQQGEAGGLQNTQYF.

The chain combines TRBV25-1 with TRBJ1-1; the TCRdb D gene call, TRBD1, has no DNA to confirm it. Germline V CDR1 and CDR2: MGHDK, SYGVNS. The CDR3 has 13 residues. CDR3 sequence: CASSGGGPTEAFF.

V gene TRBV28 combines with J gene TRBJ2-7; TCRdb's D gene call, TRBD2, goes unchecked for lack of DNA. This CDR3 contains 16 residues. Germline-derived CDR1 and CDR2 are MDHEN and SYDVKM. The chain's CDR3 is CASSPPARQGIHEQYF.

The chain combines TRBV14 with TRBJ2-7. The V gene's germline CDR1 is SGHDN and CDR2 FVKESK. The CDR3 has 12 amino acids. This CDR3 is CASSPEPYEQYF.

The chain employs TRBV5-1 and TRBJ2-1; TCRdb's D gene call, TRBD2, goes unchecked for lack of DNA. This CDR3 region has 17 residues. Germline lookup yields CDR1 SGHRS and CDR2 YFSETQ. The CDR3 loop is CASSAGTSGLLGNEQFF.

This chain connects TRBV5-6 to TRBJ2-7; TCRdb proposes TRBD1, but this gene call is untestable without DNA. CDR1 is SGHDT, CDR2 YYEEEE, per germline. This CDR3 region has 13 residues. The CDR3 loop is CASQQGAIYEQYF.

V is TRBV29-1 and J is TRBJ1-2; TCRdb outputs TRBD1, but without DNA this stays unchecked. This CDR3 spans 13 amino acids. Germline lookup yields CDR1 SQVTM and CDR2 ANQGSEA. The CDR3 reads CSVEGQGLYGYTF.

CDR3 sequence: CASSPTLAGLYGGTDTQYF. The chain uses TRBV7-8 and TRBJ2-3; TCRdb calls TRBD2, which cannot be checked without DNA. Germline CDR1 reads SGHVS; CDR2 reads FQNEAQ. The CDR3 covers 19 residues.

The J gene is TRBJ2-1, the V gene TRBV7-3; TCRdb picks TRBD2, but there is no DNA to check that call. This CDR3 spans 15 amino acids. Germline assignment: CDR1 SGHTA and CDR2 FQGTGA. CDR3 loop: CASSLYGGGLNEQFF.

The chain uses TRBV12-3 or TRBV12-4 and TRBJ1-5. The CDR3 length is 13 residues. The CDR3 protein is CASSRLGNQPQHF.

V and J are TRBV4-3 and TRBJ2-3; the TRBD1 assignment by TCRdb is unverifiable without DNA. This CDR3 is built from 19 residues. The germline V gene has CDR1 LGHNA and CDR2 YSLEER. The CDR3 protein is CASSQGFRPGGGLPDTQYF.

This CDR3 reads CATSRDSDIGTETTQYF. This chain links TRBV15 with TRBJ2-5; TCRdb names TRBD1, which stays unverified in the absence of DNA. The CDR3 sequence is 17 residues long. The germline gives CDR1 LNHNV, CDR2 YYDKDF (reference sequence).

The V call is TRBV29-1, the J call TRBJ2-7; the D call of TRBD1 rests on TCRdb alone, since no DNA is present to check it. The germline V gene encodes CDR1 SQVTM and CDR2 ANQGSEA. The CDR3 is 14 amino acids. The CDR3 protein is CSVPKGGMGSEQYF.

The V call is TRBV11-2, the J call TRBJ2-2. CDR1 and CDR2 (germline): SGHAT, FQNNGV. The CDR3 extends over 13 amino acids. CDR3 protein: CASSFWDPGELFF.

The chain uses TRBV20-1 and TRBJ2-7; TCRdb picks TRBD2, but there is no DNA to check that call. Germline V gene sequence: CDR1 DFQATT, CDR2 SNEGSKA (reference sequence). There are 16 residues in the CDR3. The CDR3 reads CSARGTSGYSSYEQYF.

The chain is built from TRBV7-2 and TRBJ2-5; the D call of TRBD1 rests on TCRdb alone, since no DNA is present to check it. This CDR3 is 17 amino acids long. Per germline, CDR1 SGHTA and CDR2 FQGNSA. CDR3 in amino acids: CASSLSFQGGVQETQYF. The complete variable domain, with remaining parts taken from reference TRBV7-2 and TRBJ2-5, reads GAGVSQSPSNKVTEKGKDVELRCDPISGHTALYWYRQSLGQGLEFLIYFQGNSAPDKSGLPSDRFSAERTGGSVSTLTIQRTQQEDSAVYLCASSLSFQGGVQETQYFGPGTRLLVL.

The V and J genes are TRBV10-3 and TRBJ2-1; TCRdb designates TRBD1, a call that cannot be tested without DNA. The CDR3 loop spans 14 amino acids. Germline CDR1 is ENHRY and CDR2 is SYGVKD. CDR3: CATDPGQGAHEQFF.

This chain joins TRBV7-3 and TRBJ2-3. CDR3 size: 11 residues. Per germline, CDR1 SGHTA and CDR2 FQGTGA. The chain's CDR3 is CASSGDDTQYF.

CDR3 sequence reads: CASSRVRSGLPFYEQYF. The V and J genes are TRBV4-3 and TRBJ2-7; with no DNA, the TCRdb D assignment of TRBD2 cannot be verified. Germline CDR1 and CDR2: LGHNA and YSLEER. The CDR3 loop spans 17 amino acids.

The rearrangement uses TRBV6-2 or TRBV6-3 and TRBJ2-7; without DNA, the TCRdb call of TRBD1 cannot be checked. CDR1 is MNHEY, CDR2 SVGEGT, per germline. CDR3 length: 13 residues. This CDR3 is CASNRQVPYEQYF.

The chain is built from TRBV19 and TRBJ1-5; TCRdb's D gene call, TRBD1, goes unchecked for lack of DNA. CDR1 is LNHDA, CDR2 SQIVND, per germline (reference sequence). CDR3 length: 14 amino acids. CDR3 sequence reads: CASSMGQGNQPQHF.